Given below is one TCR beta chain in context. This clone was recorded once. Its binding antigen is unknown. No base-level quality is on record; no much larger clone is a single base apart. The CDR3 holds 15 amino acids from the cysteine to the phenylalanine. Only the CDR3 DNA stays, 45 bases, in frame from base 1. The germline V gene (reference sequence) gives CDR1 as LNHNV and CDR2 as YYDKDF. V is reduced by 1 base and J by 2 bases, leaving a spacing of 6 bases between them. The data derive from a study of control samples from healthy donors and cancer patients (TCRdb year 2020). Library prep was done by the immunoSEQ multiplex PCR assay. TCRdb took this table from immuneACCESS and kept in-frame rearrangements with V and J called. Such tables lack part of the clones; where checked against another copy, unresolved V genes explain under half of the gap, and the rest is unexplained. This sample is represented by approximately 100,000 clones; about nine tenths of them were singletons. The ten most abundant clones make up under 4% of the sample.

This receptor was identified in a woman between 18 and 29 years old in good health. The sequenced sample consisted of blood. This receptor chain uses TRBV15 and TRBJ2-6; the D gene is perhaps TRBD1, on 5 matching bases. The DNA sequence reads TGTGCCACCAGCAGAGGACAGACTGGGGCCAACGTCCTGACTTTC. This is translated as CATSRGQTGANVLTF.